The rows below give T cell receptor beta chains drawn from one sample of a study of blood T cells in healthy people across ages. TCRdb analysed the 5' RACE reads with MiXCR anew, one entry per CDR3 protein. The table lists 850,000 to 1,300,000 distinct CDR3 sequences, 40% to 55% of them singletons. The specimen sequenced was blood. The receptors derive from a woman in her sixties or seventies in good health. CDR3s include the opening cysteine and the closing phenylalanine or tryptophan. Fields, in order: D gene, clone size, V gene, J gene, CDR3 protein, CDR3 DNA. D genes are given only for firm matches. Expanded clones get a size class; other rows say once, few or many, or leave the size out.

.	few	TRBV11-2	TRBJ2-7	CASTITGITYEQYF	TGTGCCAGCACCATCACAGGGATTACCTACGAGCAGTACTTC
.	.	TRBV27	TRBJ2-3	CASSDPIEGALGGTQYF	TGTGCCAGCAGCGACCCAATAGAAGGGGCACTCGGTGGTACGCAGTATTTT
.	.	TRBV27	TRBJ2-7	CASTLFSDRYYEQYF	TGTGCCAGCACCCTCTTCTCGGACAGATACTACGAGCAGTACTTC
.	few	TRBV29-1	TRBJ1-5	CSVVGDNQPQHF	TGCAGCGTTGTTGGTGACAATCAGCCCCAGCATTTT
.	once	TRBV12-3/TRBV12-4	TRBJ1-6	CASSPLYNSPLHF	TGTGCCAGCAGTCCCCTATATAATTCACCCCTCCACTTT
TRBD2	few	TRBV2	TRBJ2-3	CASSAGTSGTTDTQYF	TGTGCCAGCAGTGCCGGGACTAGCGGAACCACAGATACGCAGTATTTT
.	.	TRBV28	TRBJ1-6	CASTPPRGNSPLHF	TGTGCCAGTACCCCTCCCAGGGGCAACTCACCCCTCCACTTT
.	.	TRBV14	TRBJ2-3	CASSEREQGTDTQYF	TGTGCCAGCAGCGAACGGGAGCAGGGCACAGATACGCAGTATTTT
.	few	TRBV21-1	TRBJ1-5	CASSNVAGGSNQPQHF	.
.	.	TRBV2	TRBJ2-4	CASSGLTVAKNIQYF	TGTGCCAGCAGCGGATTGACAGTAGCCAAAAACATTCAGTACTTC
.	.	TRBV24-1	TRBJ2-3	CATSVTSTDTQYF	TGTGCCACCAGTGTTACTTCCACAGATACGCAGTATTTT
TRBD1	few	TRBV12-3/TRBV12-4	TRBJ1-2	CASSSGQTYGYTF	TGTGCCAGCAGCTCGGGACAGACCTATGGCTACACCTTC
.	.	TRBV7-2	TRBJ2-1	CASTAGNSYNEQFF	TGTGCCAGCACCGCGGGAAACTCCTACAATGAGCAGTTCTTC
.	.	TRBV5-5	TRBJ2-1	CASGGLAGYNEQFF	TGTGCCAGCGGCGGGCTGGCGGGCTACAATGAGCAGTTCTTC
TRBD2	.	TRBV7-9	TRBJ2-1	CASSGGGDNEQFF	TGTGCCAGCAGCGGGGGGGGAGACAATGAGCAGTTCTTC
TRBD2	few	TRBV7-2	TRBJ2-1	CASSYPGTGTSSYNEQFF	TGTGCCAGCAGCTACCCGGGGACCGGGACTAGCAGCTACAATGAGCAGTTCTTC
TRBD2	.	TRBV11-2	TRBJ2-1	CASSSSGVYNEQFF	TGTGCCAGCAGCTCTAGCGGAGTATACAATGAGCAGTTCTTC
.	.	TRBV3-1	TRBJ2-1	CASSQAIGGGGNEQFF	TGTGCCAGCAGCCAAGCGATTGGTGGAGGGGGCAATGAGCAGTTCTTC
.	few	TRBV7-2	TRBJ2-7	CASSLEPPLGVAVYEQYF	TGTGCCAGCAGCTTAGAACCCCCCTTAGGAGTGGCGGTCTACGAGCAGTACTTC
.	few	TRBV28	TRBJ2-7	CASSPSDWYEQYF	TGTGCCAGCAGTCCTAGTGACTGGTACGAGCAGTACTTC
.	.	TRBV19	TRBJ2-7	CASKERSEQYF	TGTGCCAGTAAAGAACGTAGTGAGCAGTACTTC
.	few	TRBV7-2	TRBJ2-7	CASSSGVSQYF	TGTGCCAGCAGCTCAGGGGTTTCCCAGTACTTC
TRBD1	.	TRBV10-3	TRBJ2-3	CAISTTGVDTQYF	TGTGCCATCAGCACAACAGGGGTAGATACGCAGTATTTT
.	.	TRBV7-9	TRBJ2-7	CASTAVEKYYEQYF	TGTGCCAGCACCGCGGTGGAAAAGTACTACGAGCAGTACTTC
.	few	TRBV20-1	TRBJ2-7	CSALRVPYEQYF	TGCAGTGCTCTCAGGGTACCCTACGAGCAGTACTTC
.	.	TRBV4-2	TRBJ2-7	CASSLRDSEFYEQYF	TGTGCCAGCAGCCTGAGGGACTCCGAATTCTACGAGCAGTACTTC
TRBD1	.	TRBV30	TRBJ2-1	CAWSEGQADEQFF	TGTGCCTGGAGTGAAGGACAGGCAGACGAGCAGTTCTTC
TRBD1	.	TRBV6-6	TRBJ2-7	CASTEGPWTGDEQYF	TGTGCCAGCACCGAGGGACCCTGGACAGGCGACGAGCAGTACTTC
.	.	TRBV7-2	TRBJ2-1	CASSLVSSVTYNEQFF	TGTGCCAGCAGCTTAGTTTCCAGTGTGACCTACAATGAGCAGTTCTTC
TRBD1	once	TRBV27	TRBJ1-1	CASSSVTRGRRDTEAFF	TGTGCCAGCAGTTCCGTCACCAGGGGGAGGAGGGACACTGAAGCTTTCTTT
.	.	TRBV5-6	TRBJ2-4	CASSSRGFGLPKNIQYF	TGTGCCAGCAGCTCACGAGGGTTCGGGTTACCCAAAAACATTCAGTACTTC
TRBD1	few	TRBV20-1	TRBJ1-4	CSARDPQGLTNEKLFF	TGCAGTGCTAGAGATCCACAGGGGTTAACTAATGAAAAACTGTTTTTT
TRBD1	.	TRBV29-1	TRBJ2-2	CSVLKARTGNTGELFF	TGCAGCGTGTTGAAGGCGAGGACAGGCAACACCGGGGAGCTGTTTTTT
.	.	TRBV20-1	TRBJ2-7	CSARRGPYEQYF	TGCAGTGCTAGGCGGGGGCCCTACGAGCAGTACTTC
.	.	TRBV10-2	TRBJ2-5	CASSEANTLGTQYF	TGCGCCAGCAGTGAGGCGAACACTCTAGGGACCCAGTACTTC
TRBD2	few	TRBV6-1	TRBJ2-3	CASSELSGSSTDTQYF	TGTGCCAGCAGCGAACTTAGCGGGAGCAGCACAGATACGCAGTATTTT
.	few	TRBV11-1	TRBJ2-7	CASSPSRRPYEQYF	TGTGCCAGCAGCCCTAGCAGGAGGCCCTACGAGCAGTACTTC
.	.	TRBV20-1	TRBJ2-7	CSAPRQGPYEQYF	TGCAGTGCGCCGCGGCAGGGACCTTACGAGCAGTACTTC
TRBD2	.	TRBV12-3/TRBV12-4	TRBJ2-1	CASSSTWGSGLSYNEQFF	TGTGCCAGCAGCTCCACCTGGGGTAGCGGGCTCTCCTACAATGAGCAGTTCTTC
TRBD2	once	TRBV20-1	TRBJ2-1	CSASYRGGLAGVDEQFF	TGCAGTGCTAGCTACAGGGGTGGACTAGCGGGAGTCGATGAGCAGTTCTTC
.	.	TRBV5-1	TRBJ2-5	CASSLGPSRYQETQYF	TGCGCCAGCAGCTTGGGACCTTCGAGATACCAAGAGACCCAGTACTTC
.	few	TRBV29-1	TRBJ2-5	CSVEGQSETQYF	TGCAGCGTCGAAGGGCAATCGGAGACCCAGTACTTC
.	.	TRBV9	TRBJ2-5	CASSSRGRAEETQYF	TGTGCCAGCAGCTCCCGCGGAAGGGCGGAAGAGACCCAGTACTTC
.	few	TRBV7-9	TRBJ2-1	CASRIDGSEQFF	TGTGCCAGCAGGATCGACGGATCTGAGCAGTTCTTC
.	.	TRBV15	TRBJ2-1	CATSRDRSGDYNEQFF	TGTGCCACCAGCAGAGATAGGTCAGGGGACTACAATGAGCAGTTCTTC
TRBD2	.	TRBV20-1	TRBJ2-3	CSAEMTSGTDTQYF	TGCAGTGCTGAAATGACTAGCGGGACAGATACGCAGTATTTT
.	many	TRBV29-1	TRBJ2-1	CSVTRDPGSHNEQFF	TGCAGCGTTACCCGGGACCCCGGGTCTCACAATGAGCAGTTCTTC
.	.	TRBV6-1	TRBJ2-7	CASSVGLARDEQYF	TGTGCCAGCAGTGTGGGACTGGCTAGGGACGAGCAGTACTTC
.	.	TRBV20-1	TRBJ2-3	CSARDPWGDREDTQYF	TGCAGTGCTAGAGATCCCTGGGGGGATAGGGAGGATACGCAGTATTTT
.	.	TRBV20-1	TRBJ2-3	CSAREFKRPTETQYF	TGCAGTGCTAGAGAATTTAAGCGGCCCACAGAGACGCAGTATTTT
TRBD1	.	TRBV5-1	TRBJ1-1	CASSLGQGSMNTEAFF	TGCGCCAGCAGCTTGGGACAGGGGAGCATGAACACTGAAGCTTTCTTT
TRBD1	.	TRBV28	TRBJ2-1	CASSLTGTGGEQFF	TGTGCCAGCAGTTTAACCGGGACAGGTGGTGAGCAGTTCTTC
TRBD2	.	TRBV20-1	TRBJ2-1	CSAILAGLGEQFF	TGCAGTGCTATACTAGCGGGACTCGGTGAGCAGTTCTTC
.	.	TRBV15	TRBJ2-5	CATSRDLFAGPVGETQYF	TGTGCCACCAGCAGAGATCTCTTTGCAGGGCCAGTGGGAGAGACCCAGTACTTC